The 7 T cell receptor beta chains below all came from one sample that was sequenced in a study of control samples from healthy donors and cancer patients (TCRdb year 2020). Libraries were constructed by the immunoSEQ multiplex PCR assay. As stored in TCRdb, this immuneACCESS dataset retains in-frame rearrangements with V and J assigned. A fraction of the clones does not appear; measured against another copy, unresolved V genes explain less than half of the discrepancy, and the remainder lacks a known reason. In this sample the table shows around 170,000 clones, 70% to 90% of which occur a single time. The top ten constitute about 5.3% of the sample. Sequenced sample: blood. The receptors stem from a young woman in good health.

This chain links TRBV27 with TRBJ1-5; D call uncertain. This CDR3 has 13 amino acids. Germline V gene sequence: CDR1 MNHEY, CDR2 SMNVEV (reference sequence). With 3 bases removed from V and 7 bases from J, the gap between germline ends came to 10 bases. CDR3 sequence reads: CASSLRDRQPQHF. CDR3 nucleotide sequence: TGTGCCAGCAGTTTGAGGGATAGACAGCCCCAGCATTTT.

There are a few counts of this clone. The V call is TRBV18, the J call TRBJ2-1; TRBD2 agrees at 9 bases. V lost 2 bases and J lost 0; bases outside the gene matches: 11. The CDR3 runs to 19 residues. Germline V gene sequence: CDR1 KGHSH, CDR2 LQKENI. CDR3 loop: CASSPSSSGGSSSYNEQFF. The CDR3 region has the DNA TGTGCCAGCTCACCATCCTCCAGCGGGGGGAGCAGCTCCTACAATGAGCAGTTCTTC.

The chain couples TRBV30 to TRBJ1-3; 10 bases match TRBD1. J lost 7 bases, V lost 5 bases, and 8 bases had no gene match. This CDR3 is 14 amino acids long. Per the germline V gene, CDR1 is GTSNPN and CDR2 is SVGIG (reference sequence). In DNA form, the CDR3 reads TGTGCCTGGTCTCTGACAGGGGGCTTGAACACCATATATTTT. It is translated as CAWSLTGGLNTIYF.

This rearrangement joins TRBV4-2 to TRBJ1-2; 7 nucleotides match TRBD1. CDR3 length: 14 residues. J was trimmed by 8 bases and V by 0 bases; bases with no gene match: 6. Germline loops: CDR1 LGHNA, CDR2 YNFKEQ. The CDR3 DNA reads TGTGCCAGCAGCCAAGAGGTGCAGGGGGGCGGCTACACCTTC. Translated: CASSQEVQGGGYTF.

The J gene is TRBJ2-6, the V gene TRBV24-1; D might be TRBD1 (6 bases). The CDR3 spans 15 residues. Germline V gives CDR1 KGHDR, CDR2 SFDVKD. Trimming shortened V by 2 bases and J by 8 bases, and 12 bases separated the two germline ends. The CDR3 sequence is CATSDSNRVTNVLTF. The CDR3 DNA reads TGTGCCACCAGTGATTCGAACAGGGTGACCAACGTCCTGACTTTC.

The rearrangement joins TRBV18 to TRBJ2-7; TRBD2 agrees at 12 bases. This CDR3 has 17 amino acids. Germline V gives CDR1 KGHSH, CDR2 LQKENI. V gave up 3 bases and J gave up 5 bases; unmatched junction bases: 11. CDR3 protein: CASSPRSLAGGSHEQYF. CDR3 nucleotides: TGTGCCAGCTCACCCCGCTCTCTAGCGGGAGGGTCCCACGAGCAGTACTTC.

The CDR3 sequence: CASSDKLRVTNEKLFF. CDR3 nucleotide sequence: TGTGCCAGCAGCGATAAGCTGCGGGTAACTAATGAAAAACTGTTTTTT. V is TRBV7-9 and J is TRBJ1-4; D remains unclear. Looked up from germline, CDR1 is SEHNR and CDR2 is FQNEAQ (reference sequence). The CDR3 runs to 16 residues. Trimming pared 5 bases from V and 1 base from J, leaving 14 bases between.